This T cell receptor beta chain came from a study of identical twins. A note on this clonotype: At one end the junction does not follow the germline gene, possibly because of a read error.

The CDR3 is 13 residues long. TCRdb called the 5' RACE reads again in MiXCR, with one record for every CDR3 protein. The sample lists about 1.7 million distinct CDR3 sequences; about 31% were seen once. Sequencing was performed on cord blood. The chain joins TRBV12-3 or TRBV12-4 to TRBJ2-7, with D perhaps TRBD2 (7 bases). This sequence was found in a newborn girl in good health. CDR3 sequence: CARSLEGGTEQYF. The CDR3 nucleotides read TGTGCCCGCAGTTTAGAGGGGGGGACCGAGCAGTACTTC.